The present entry profiles one T cell receptor (beta chain) with its context. This table comes from immunoSEQ multiplex PCR, and its TCRdb copy is limited to in-frame clones, with some not included. The repertoire holds around 620,000 clones, with about nine tenths as singletons. The data were taken from a study of blood T cell repertoires in COVID-19. The CDR3 covers 13 residues. CDR1 is LGHDT, CDR2 YNNKEL, per germline (reference sequence). With 0 bases removed from V and 5 bases from J, the gap between germline ends came to 5 bases. This chain uses TRBV3-1 (or the pseudogene TRBV3-2) with TRBJ2-1; D gene unclear. The clonotype was recovered from a young woman with acute or convalescent COVID-19. Specimen: peripheral blood. The CDR3 DNA is TGTGCCAGCAGCCAAGAGAGAGACAATGAGCAGTTCTTC. It encodes CASSQERDNEQFF.